Sequencing of this T cell receptor (beta chain) was carried out in a study of T cell repertoires in cytomegalovirus infection. Study-wide context: Public signatures in TCR beta pointed to CMV infection and matching HLA type. Study conclusions and caveats: HLA-C-restricted CMV-specific TCR beta clonotypes prevailed in the ex vivo response. Summed frequency of public TCR beta families distinguished CMV carriers with the relevant HLA.

CDR1 DFQATT and CDR2 SNEGSKA come from the germline V gene (reference sequence). The length of the CDR3 is 12 residues. The germline V and J ends were trimmed by 1 base and 5 bases, with 8 bases remaining between them. This clonotype was detected only a few times. Antigen specificity is unknown. TCRdb reprocessed the reads with MiXCR, giving one entry per CDR3 protein. Here the sample spans about 260,000 distinct CDR3 sequences, around 15% being singletons. The sequenced sample was PBMCs. V and J are TRBV20-1 and TRBJ2-5; possibly TRBD2 for D (6 bases). This TCR came from a human donor in good health (CMV status not recorded). Some clones in this sample may be carry-over from other donors' samples. The CDR3 region is CSARAGGETQYF. In DNA, the CDR3 is TGCAGTGCTAGAGCAGGAGGGGAGACCCAGTACTTC.